This paragraph reports one T cell receptor beta chain. The target antigen is unknown. Every ophthalmopathy donor presented moderate-to-severe activity, CAS ≥3, NOSPECS ≥4 and duration under 3 months. Pregnant or lactating patients and those with other autoimmune diseases or uncontrolled infections were excluded. Germline V CDR1 and CDR2: SNHLY, FYNNEI. CDR3 length equals 12 residues. V was pared by 10 bases and J by 2 bases, with 9 bases between. This specimen belongs to a study of Graves' ophthalmopathy and Graves' hyperthyroidism. Study-level findings and limits: A 13-signature model separated ophthalmopathy from stable hyperthyroidism, about 90% sensitivity, 65% to 82% specificity. For predicting ophthalmopathy progression, the model had about 64% sensitivity and roughly 72% specificity.

Transcripts of RNA were the source for amplifying TCR beta CDR3 regions. An initial RT-PCR round employing HTBI primers preceded a second-round multiplex PCR. TCRdb fed the multiplex PCR reads into MiXCR, producing one record per CDR3 protein. Of approximately 700,000 distinct CDR3 sequences in the sample, 35% to 45% were seen once. The TCR sequence derives from an adult man with Graves' ophthalmopathy. The J gene is TRBJ1-5, the V gene TRBV2; D is undetermined. The sequenced sample consisted of peripheral blood. The CDR3 coding sequence is TGTGCCACCTCTTCCGGCAATCAGCCCCAGCATTTT. Translation gives CATSSGNQPQHF.